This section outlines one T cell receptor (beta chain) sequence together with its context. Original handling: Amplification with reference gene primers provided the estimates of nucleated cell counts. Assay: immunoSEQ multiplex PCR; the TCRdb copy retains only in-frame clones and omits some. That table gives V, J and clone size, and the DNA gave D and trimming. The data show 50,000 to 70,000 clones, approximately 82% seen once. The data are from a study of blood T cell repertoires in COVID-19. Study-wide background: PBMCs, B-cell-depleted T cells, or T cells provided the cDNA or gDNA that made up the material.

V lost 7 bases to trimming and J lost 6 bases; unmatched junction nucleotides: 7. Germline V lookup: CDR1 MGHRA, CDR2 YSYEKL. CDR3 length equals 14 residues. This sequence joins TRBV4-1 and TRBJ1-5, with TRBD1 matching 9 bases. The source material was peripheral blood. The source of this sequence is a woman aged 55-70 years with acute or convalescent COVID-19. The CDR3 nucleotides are TGCGCCAGCACCGGGACAGGGATCGGTCAGCCCCAGCATTTT. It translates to CASTGTGIGQPQHF.